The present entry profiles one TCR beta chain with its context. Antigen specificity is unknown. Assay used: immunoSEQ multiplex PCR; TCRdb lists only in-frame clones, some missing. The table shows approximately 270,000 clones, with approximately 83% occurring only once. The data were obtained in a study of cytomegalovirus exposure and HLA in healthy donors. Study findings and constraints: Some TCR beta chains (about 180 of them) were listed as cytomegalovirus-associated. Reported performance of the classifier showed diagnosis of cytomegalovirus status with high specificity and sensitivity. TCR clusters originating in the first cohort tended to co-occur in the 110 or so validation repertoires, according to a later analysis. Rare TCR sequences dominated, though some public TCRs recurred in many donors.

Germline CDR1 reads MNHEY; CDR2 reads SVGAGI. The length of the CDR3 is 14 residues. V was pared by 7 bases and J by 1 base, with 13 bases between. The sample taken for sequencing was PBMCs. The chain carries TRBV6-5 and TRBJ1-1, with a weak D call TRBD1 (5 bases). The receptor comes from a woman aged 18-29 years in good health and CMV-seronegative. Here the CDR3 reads CASTVQGTNTEAFF. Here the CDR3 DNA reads TGTGCCAGCACCGTCCAGGGAACGAACACTGAAGCTTTCTTT.